These 4 T cell receptor beta chains share one sample of origin, sequenced in a study of T cells expressing NK-cell markers. After re-calling the 5' RACE reads, TCRdb lists one entry per CDR3 protein, DNA absent. The table for this sample gives about 120,000 distinct CDR3 sequences. Sequencing was done on a sample of blood T cells: a sorted CD56 or NKG2C T cell subset, CD4+ or CD8+ T cells, or bulk PBMC T cells (not recorded which). The receptors derive from a woman between 18 and 75 years old in good health.

This chain links TRBV25-1 with TRBJ1-2; TCRdb reports TRBD1, a call that lacks DNA to check it against. CDR1 MGHDK and CDR2 SYGVNS come from the germline V gene. This CDR3 comprises 14 residues. The CDR3 sequence is CASTSTDSLYGYTF.

The chain carries TRBV11-1 and TRBJ2-3; TCRdb indicates TRBD2, and absent DNA this call remains unverified. The germline gives CDR1 SGHAT, CDR2 FQDESV (reference sequence). CDR3 length: 19 amino acids. CDR3 residues: CASSSAVGRLAGITDTQYF.

The chain uses TRBV21-1 and TRBJ2-5; TCRdb's assignment of TRBD2 cannot be checked, as there is no DNA. TRBV21-1 is designated a pseudogene. This CDR3 spans 15 amino acids. CDR3 protein: CASGTSATGGETQYF.

CDR3 region: CASSNCVTHYNSPLHF. This chain links TRBV21-1 with TRBJ1-6. TRBV21-1 is marked as a pseudogene. The CDR3 is 16 amino acids.